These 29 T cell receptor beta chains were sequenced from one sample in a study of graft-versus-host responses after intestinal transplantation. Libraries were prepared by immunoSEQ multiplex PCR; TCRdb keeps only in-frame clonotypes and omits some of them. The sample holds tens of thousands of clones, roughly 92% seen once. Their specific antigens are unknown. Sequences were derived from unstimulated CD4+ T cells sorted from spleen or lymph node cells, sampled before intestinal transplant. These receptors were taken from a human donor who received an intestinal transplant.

This CDR3 is CASSVSQSNQPQHF. The DNA of the CDR3 is TGCGCCAGCAGTGTAAGTCAGAGCAATCAGCCCCAGCATTTT. This sequence joins TRBV10-2 and TRBJ1-5; no definite D call. V dropped 4 bases and J dropped 1 base, with 8 bases sitting between them. The CDR3 spans 14 residues. Per germline, CDR1 WSHSY and CDR2 SAAADI.

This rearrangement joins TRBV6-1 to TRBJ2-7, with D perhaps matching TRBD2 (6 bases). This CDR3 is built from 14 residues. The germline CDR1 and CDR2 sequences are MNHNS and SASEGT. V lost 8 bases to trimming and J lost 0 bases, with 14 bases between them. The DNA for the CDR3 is TGTGCCAGCCGGGTGAGTAGCGGCTCCTACGAGCAGTACTTC. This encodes CASRVSSGSYEQYF.

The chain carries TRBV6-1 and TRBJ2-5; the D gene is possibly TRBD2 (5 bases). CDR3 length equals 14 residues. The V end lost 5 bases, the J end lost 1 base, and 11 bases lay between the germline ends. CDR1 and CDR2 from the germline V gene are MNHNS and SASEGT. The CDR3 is CASSPQRAQETQYF. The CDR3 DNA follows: TGTGCCAGCAGTCCTCAGAGGGCCCAAGAGACCCAGTACTTC.

The chain's CDR3 is CASTERGASGNTIYF. The CDR3 region has the DNA TGTGCCAGCACCGAACGGGGAGCGTCTGGAAACACCATATATTTT. The chain links TRBV28 to TRBJ1-3; no reliable D call. There are 15 residues in the CDR3. V was shortened by 7 bases and J by 1 base, with 14 bases between the two germline ends. Looked up from germline, CDR1 is MDHEN and CDR2 is SYDVKM.

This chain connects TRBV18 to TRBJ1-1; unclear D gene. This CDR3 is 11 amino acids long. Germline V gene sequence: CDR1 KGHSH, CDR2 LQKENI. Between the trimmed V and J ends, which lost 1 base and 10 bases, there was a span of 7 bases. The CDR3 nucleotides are TGTGCCAGCTCACCACGTATAGGAGCTTTCTTT. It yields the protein CASSPRIGAFF.

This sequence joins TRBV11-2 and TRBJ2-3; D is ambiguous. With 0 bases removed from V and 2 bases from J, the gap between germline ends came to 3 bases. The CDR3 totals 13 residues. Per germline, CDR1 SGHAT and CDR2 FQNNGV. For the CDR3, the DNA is TGTGCCAGCAGCTTAGAATCCACAGATACGCAGTATTTT. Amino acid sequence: CASSLESTDTQYF.

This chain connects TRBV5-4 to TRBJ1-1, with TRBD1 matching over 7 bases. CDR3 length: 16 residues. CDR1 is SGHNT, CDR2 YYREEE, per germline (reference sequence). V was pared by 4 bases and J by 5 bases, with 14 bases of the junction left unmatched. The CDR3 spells CASSAYPTGEGTEAFF. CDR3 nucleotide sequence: TGTGCCAGCAGCGCGTACCCTACAGGGGAGGGGACTGAAGCTTTCTTT.

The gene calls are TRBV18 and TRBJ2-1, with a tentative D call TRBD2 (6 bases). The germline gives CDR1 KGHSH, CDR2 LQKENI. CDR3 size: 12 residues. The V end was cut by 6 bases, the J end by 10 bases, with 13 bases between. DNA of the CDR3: TGTGCCAGCTCCAAAGGAGGGAACGAGCAGTTCTTC. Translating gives CASSKGGNEQFF.

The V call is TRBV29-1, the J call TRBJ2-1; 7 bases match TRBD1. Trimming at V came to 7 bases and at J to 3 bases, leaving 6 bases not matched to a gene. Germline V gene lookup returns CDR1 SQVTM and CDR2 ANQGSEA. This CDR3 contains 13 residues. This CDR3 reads CSGQGTLYNEQFF. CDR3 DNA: TGCAGCGGACAGGGAACTCTCTACAATGAGCAGTTCTTC.

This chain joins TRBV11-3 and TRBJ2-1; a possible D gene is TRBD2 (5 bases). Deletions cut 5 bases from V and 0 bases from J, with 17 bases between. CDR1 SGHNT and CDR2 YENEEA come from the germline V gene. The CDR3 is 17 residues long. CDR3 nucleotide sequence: TGTGCCAGCAGCCATGGTTTCGTGGGAGACTCCTACAATGAGCAGTTCTTC. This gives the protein CASSHGFVGDSYNEQFF.

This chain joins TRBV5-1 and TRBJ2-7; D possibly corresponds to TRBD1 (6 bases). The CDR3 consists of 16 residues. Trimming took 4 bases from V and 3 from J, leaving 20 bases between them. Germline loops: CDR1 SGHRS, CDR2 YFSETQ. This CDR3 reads CASSSLRDTTFYEQYF. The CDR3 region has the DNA TGCGCCAGCAGCAGCCTCCGGGACACCACCTTCTACGAGCAGTACTTC.

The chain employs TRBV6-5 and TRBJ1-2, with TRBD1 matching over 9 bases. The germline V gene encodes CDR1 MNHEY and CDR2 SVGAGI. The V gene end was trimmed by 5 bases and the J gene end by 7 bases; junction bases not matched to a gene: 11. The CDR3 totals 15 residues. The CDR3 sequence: CASSRTGELYGGYTF. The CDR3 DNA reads TGTGCCAGCAGTAGGACAGGGGAACTCTATGGTGGCTACACCTTC.

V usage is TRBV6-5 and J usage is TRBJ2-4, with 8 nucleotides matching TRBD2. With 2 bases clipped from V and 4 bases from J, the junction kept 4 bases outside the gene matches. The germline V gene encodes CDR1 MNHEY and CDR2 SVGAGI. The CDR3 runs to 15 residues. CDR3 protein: CASSYGGTSKNIQYF. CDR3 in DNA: TGTGCCAGCAGTTACGGGGGGACTAGTAAAAACATTCAGTACTTC.

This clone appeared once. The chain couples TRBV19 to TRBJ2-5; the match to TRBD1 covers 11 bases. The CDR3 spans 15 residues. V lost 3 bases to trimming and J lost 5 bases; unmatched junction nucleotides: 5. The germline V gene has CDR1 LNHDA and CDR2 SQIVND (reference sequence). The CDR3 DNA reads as TGTGCCAGTAGTATCGGACAGGGGGCGTGGGAGACCCAGTACTTC. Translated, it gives CASSIGQGAWETQYF.

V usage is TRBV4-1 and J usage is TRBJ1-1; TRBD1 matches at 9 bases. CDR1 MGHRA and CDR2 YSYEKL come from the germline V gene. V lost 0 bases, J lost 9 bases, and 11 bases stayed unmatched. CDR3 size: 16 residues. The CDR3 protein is CASSQDRGTGSSQAFF. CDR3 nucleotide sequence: TGCGCCAGCAGCCAAGATAGGGGGACAGGGAGCTCACAAGCTTTCTTT.

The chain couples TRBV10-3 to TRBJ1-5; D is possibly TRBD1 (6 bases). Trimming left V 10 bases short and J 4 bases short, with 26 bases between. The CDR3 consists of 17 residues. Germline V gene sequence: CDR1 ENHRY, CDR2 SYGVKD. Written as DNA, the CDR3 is TGTGCCACCCACGGGGACCAAACAGGGAAGAGTAATCAGCCCCAGCATTTT. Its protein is CATHGDQTGKSNQPQHF.

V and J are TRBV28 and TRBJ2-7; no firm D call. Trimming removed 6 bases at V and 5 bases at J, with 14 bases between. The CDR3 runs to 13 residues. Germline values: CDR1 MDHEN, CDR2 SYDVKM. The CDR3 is CASSLPPPDEQYF. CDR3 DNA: TGTGCCAGCAGCCTCCCCCCTCCTGACGAGCAGTACTTC. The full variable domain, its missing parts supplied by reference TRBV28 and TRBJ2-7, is DVKVTQSSRYLVKRTGEKVFLECVQDMDHENMFWYRQDPGLGLRLIYFSYDVKMKEKGDIPEGYSVSREKKERFSLILESASTNQTSMYLCASSLPPPDEQYFGPGTRLTVT.

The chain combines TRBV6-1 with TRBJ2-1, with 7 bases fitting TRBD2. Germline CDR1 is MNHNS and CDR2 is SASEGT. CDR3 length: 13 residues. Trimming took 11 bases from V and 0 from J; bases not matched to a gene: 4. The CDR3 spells CAGRGSSYNEQFF. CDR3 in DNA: TGTGCCGGGCGGGGGAGCTCCTACAATGAGCAGTTCTTC.

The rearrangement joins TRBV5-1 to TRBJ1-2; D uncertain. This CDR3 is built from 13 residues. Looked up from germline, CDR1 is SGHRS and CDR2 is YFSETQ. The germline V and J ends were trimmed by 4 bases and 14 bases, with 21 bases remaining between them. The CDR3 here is CASSKTPGPASTF. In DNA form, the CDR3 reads TGCGCCAGCAGCAAAACCCCGGGCCCCGCAAGTACCTTC. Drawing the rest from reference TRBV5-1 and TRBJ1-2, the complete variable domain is KAGVTQTPRYLIKTRGQQVTLSCSPISGHRSVSWYQQTPGQGLQFLFEYFSETQRNKGNFPGRFSGRQFSNSRSEMNVSTLELGDSALYLCASSKTPGPASTFGSGTRLTVV.

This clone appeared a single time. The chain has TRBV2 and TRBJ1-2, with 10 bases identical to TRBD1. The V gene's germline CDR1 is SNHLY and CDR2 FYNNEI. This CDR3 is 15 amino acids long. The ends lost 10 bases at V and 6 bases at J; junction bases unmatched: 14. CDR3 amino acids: CATRPRTGGVDGYTF. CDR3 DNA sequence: TGTGCCACCCGACCGCGGACAGGGGGAGTGGATGGCTACACCTTC. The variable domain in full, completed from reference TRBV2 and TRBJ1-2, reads EPEVTQTPSHQVTQMGQEVILRCVPISNHLYFYWYRQILGQKVEFLVSFYNNEISEKSEIFDDQFSVERPDGSNFTLKIRSTKLEDSAMYFCATRPRTGGVDGYTFGSGTRLTVV.

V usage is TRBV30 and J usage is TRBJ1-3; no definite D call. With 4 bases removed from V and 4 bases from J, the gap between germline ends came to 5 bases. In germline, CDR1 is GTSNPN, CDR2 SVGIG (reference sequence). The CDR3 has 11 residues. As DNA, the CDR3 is TGTGCCTGGACAGTAGGAAACACCATATATTTT. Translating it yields CAWTVGNTIYF.

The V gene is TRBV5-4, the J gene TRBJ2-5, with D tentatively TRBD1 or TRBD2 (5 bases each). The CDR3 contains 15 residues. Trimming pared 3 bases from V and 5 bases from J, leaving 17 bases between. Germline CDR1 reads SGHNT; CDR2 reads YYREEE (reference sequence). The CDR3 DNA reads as TGTGCCAGCAGCTGGGGCCGAGGTGAGGGGGAGACCCAGTACTTC. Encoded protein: CASSWGRGEGETQYF.

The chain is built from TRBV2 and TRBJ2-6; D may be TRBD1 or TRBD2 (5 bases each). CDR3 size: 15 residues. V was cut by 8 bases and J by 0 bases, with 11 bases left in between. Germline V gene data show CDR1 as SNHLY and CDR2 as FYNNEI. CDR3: CASGTGSSGANVLTF. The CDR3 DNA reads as TGTGCCAGCGGGACGGGTTCCTCTGGGGCCAACGTCCTGACTTTC.

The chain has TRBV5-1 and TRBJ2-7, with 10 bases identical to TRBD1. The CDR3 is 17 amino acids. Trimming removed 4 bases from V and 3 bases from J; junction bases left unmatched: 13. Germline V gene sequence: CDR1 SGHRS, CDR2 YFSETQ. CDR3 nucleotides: TGCGCCAGCAGCATACACGGACAGGGGGGATCAAACTACGAGCAGTACTTC. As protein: CASSIHGQGGSNYEQYF.

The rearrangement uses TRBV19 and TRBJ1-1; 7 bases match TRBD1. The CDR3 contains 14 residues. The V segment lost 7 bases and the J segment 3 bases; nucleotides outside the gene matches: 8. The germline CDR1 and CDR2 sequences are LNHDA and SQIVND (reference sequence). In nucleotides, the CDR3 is TGTGCCAGTACCATGACAGGGATACACACTGAAGCTTTCTTT. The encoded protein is CASTMTGIHTEAFF.

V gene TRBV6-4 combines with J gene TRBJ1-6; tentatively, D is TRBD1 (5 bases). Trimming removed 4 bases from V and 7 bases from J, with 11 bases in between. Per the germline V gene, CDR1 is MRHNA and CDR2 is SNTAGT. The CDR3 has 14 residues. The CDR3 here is CASSAQGGNSPLHF. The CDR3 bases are TGTGCCAGCAGTGCCCAGGGAGGAAATTCACCCCTCCACTTT.

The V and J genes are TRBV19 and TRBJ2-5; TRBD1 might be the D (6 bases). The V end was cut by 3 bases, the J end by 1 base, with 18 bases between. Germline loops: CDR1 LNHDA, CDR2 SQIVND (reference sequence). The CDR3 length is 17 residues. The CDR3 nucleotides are TGTGCCAGTAGTATCCCGGGACAAGGGAGCCGCCAAGAGACCCAGTACTTC. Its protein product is CASSIPGQGSRQETQYF.

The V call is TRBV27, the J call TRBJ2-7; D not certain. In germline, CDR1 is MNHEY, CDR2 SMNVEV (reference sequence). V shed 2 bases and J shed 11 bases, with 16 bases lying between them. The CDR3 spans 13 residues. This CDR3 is CASSLVGSSQEYF. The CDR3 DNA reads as TGTGCCAGCAGTTTAGTGGGGTCCTCGCAAGAGTACTTC.

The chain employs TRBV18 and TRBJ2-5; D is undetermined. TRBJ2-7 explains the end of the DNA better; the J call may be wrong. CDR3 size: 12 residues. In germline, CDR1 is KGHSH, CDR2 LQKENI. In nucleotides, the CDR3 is TGTGCCAGCTCACTAATCATCTACGAGCAGTACTTC. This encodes CASSLIIYEQYF.